The 27 T cell receptor beta chains presented below share a single source sample, sequenced in a study of cytomegalovirus exposure and HLA in healthy donors. Primers included in the PCR were 60 Vbeta and 13 Jbeta primers. Generated by immunoSEQ multiplex PCR, the TCRdb table keeps only in-frame clones and is missing some. The sample table sets out 150,000 or so clones. What was sequenced was PBMCs. These receptors were obtained from a woman between 50 and 59 years old in good health and CMV-seronegative.

This rearrangement joins TRBV19 to TRBJ2-6; TRBD1 matches 9 bases. The ends lost 5 bases at V and 1 base at J; junction bases unmatched: 3. The germline V gene encodes CDR1 LNHDA and CDR2 SQIVND (reference sequence). CDR3 length: 16 amino acids. The CDR3 sequence: CASSHGQGSGANVLTF. The CDR3 coding sequence is TGTGCCAGTAGTCACGGACAGGGGTCTGGGGCCAACGTCCTGACTTTC.

The chain carries TRBV10-3 and TRBJ2-5; 8 bases match TRBD1. The germline V gene has CDR1 ENHRY and CDR2 SYGVKD. This CDR3 has 14 residues. Unmatched junction bases numbered 10, after V lost 8 bases and J lost 5 bases. The CDR3 DNA reads TGTGCCATCCGGGCCGGACAGGGAAGCGAGACCCAGTACTTC. Its protein product is CAIRAGQGSETQYF.

The chain carries TRBV4-3 and TRBJ2-1; 7 bases map to TRBD2. The V and J ends lost 3 bases and 5 bases, in that order; junction bases with no gene match: 10. Germline V gives CDR1 LGHNA, CDR2 YSLEER. This CDR3 has 16 residues. The CDR3 reads CASSHWLEGTNNEQFF. The CDR3 nucleotides are TGCGCCAGCAGCCATTGGCTAGAAGGGACTAACAATGAGCAGTTCTTC.

The chain recombines TRBV5-6 with TRBJ1-1; 8 bases agree with TRBD1. Germline trimming cut 3 bases from V and 5 bases from J; bases unmatched to any gene: 6. The CDR3 runs to 14 residues. Germline V gene data show CDR1 as SGHDT and CDR2 as YYEEEE. In nucleotides, the CDR3 is TGTGCCAGCAGCTCTGGACAGGGCTATACTGAAGCTTTCTTT. Translation gives CASSSGQGYTEAFF.

The chain uses TRBV5-1 and TRBJ1-3, with D tentatively TRBD1 (5 bases). The V end lost 0 bases, the J end lost 2 bases, and 6 bases lay between the germline ends. The CDR3 extends over 14 amino acids. Germline CDR1 and CDR2: SGHRS and YFSETQ. The CDR3 nucleotides are TGCGCCAGCAGCTTGGGACAGACTGGAAACACCATATATTTT. This translates into CASSLGQTGNTIYF.

The gene calls are TRBV30 and TRBJ1-6; weak D call: TRBD1 (6 bases). The V gene's germline CDR1 is GTSNPN and CDR2 SVGIG (reference sequence). The CDR3 runs to 17 residues. Trimming cost V 4 bases and J 0 bases, with 16 bases left between them. The CDR3 protein is CAWTVPTGSSYNSPLHF. The CDR3, as DNA: TGTGCCTGGACAGTCCCCACAGGGAGCTCCTATAATTCACCCCTCCACTTT. The complete variable domain, with remaining parts taken from reference TRBV30 and TRBJ1-6, reads SQTIHQWPATLVQPVGSPLSLECTVEGTSNPNLYWYRQAAGRGLQLLFYSVGIGQISSEVPQNLSASRPQDRQFILSSKKLLLSDSGFYLCAWTVPTGSSYNSPLHFGNGTRLTVT.

The chain couples TRBV29-1 to TRBJ2-3, with D maybe TRBD2 (6 bases). CDR3 length: 14 residues. V lost 2 bases, J lost 0 bases, and 9 bases lay in between. CDR1 and CDR2 (germline): SQVTM, ANQGSEA. The CDR3 DNA is TGCAGCGTTGAACGCGGGACTAGCACAGATACGCAGTATTTT. This codes for CSVERGTSTDTQYF.

The chain combines TRBV27 with TRBJ1-2, with 8 bases lining up with TRBD1. Germline CDR1 is MNHEY and CDR2 is SMNVEV (reference sequence). The V and J ends lost 5 bases and 3 bases, in that order; junction bases with no gene match: 5. The length of the CDR3 is 14 residues. The chain's CDR3 is CASSLRQGHYGYTF. The CDR3 DNA reads as TGTGCCAGCAGTCTACGACAGGGGCACTATGGCTACACCTTC.

The chain is built from TRBV7-9 and TRBJ2-3, with 10 bases lining up with TRBD1. V lost 7 bases, J lost 5 bases, and 6 bases stayed unmatched. The germline V gene encodes CDR1 SEHNR and CDR2 FQNEAQ (reference sequence). CDR3 length: 14 amino acids. The CDR3 loop reads CASTRDRGGDTQYF. In DNA, the CDR3 is TGTGCCAGCACCCGGGACAGGGGAGGAGATACGCAGTATTTT.

A remark on this clone: The sample holds other DNA sequences that translate to the same CDR3. The chain recombines TRBV18 with TRBJ2-7; 12 bases are a match to TRBD2. This CDR3 comprises 16 residues. The germline CDR1 and CDR2 sequences are KGHSH and LQKENI. V lost 4 bases to trimming and J lost 1 base; unmatched junction nucleotides: 5. The DNA of the CDR3 is TGTGCCAGCTCACAGGGACTAGCGGGCCTTTCCTACGAGCAGTACTTC. Its translation is CASSQGLAGLSYEQYF.

This chain connects TRBV18 to TRBJ2-2, with D possibly being TRBD2 (6 bases). The CDR3 runs 16 residues. V lost 5 bases and J lost 1, with 14 bases in between. Germline CDR1 is KGHSH and CDR2 is LQKENI. This chain's CDR3 is CASSARTTMNTGELFF. The CDR3 DNA reads as TGTGCCAGCTCAGCTCGGACTACGATGAACACCGGGGAGCTGTTTTTT.

The chain uses TRBV5-1 and TRBJ2-5; 9 bases align to TRBD2. Germline V gene lookup returns CDR1 SGHRS and CDR2 YFSETQ. This CDR3 is 16 amino acids long. V shed 3 bases, J shed 2 bases, and the junction held 8 bases outside the gene matches. The CDR3 region has the DNA TGCGCCAGCAGCTCCACCTGGGCGGGGGGGCAAGAGACCCAGTACTTC. Translated: CASSSTWAGGQETQYF. Complete variable domain (other parts from reference TRBV5-1 and TRBJ2-5): KAGVTQTPRYLIKTRGQQVTLSCSPISGHRSVSWYQQTPGQGLQFLFEYFSETQRNKGNFPGRFSGRQFSNSRSEMNVSTLELGDSALYLCASSSTWAGGQETQYFGPGTRLLVL.

V and J are TRBV7-3 and TRBJ2-3, with 10 bases matching TRBD2. The V and J ends lost 5 bases and 3 bases, in that order; junction bases with no gene match: 5. The CDR3 has 15 residues. Looked up from germline, CDR1 is SGHTA and CDR2 is FQGTGA. This CDR3 is CASSQGGLATDTQYF. In DNA form, the CDR3 reads TGTGCCAGCAGCCAAGGGGGACTAGCGACAGATACGCAGTATTTT.

This rearrangement joins TRBV6-1 to TRBJ2-1; D is perhaps TRBD1 (8 bases). Trimming removed 4 bases from V and 5 bases from J, with 18 bases in between. This CDR3 has 16 amino acids. Germline lookup yields CDR1 MNHNS and CDR2 SASEGT. The CDR3 DNA reads TGTGCCAGCAGTGGTACCGACAGGGGAGGGGACAATGAGCAGTTCTTC. It is translated as CASSGTDRGGDNEQFF.

V is TRBV30 and J is TRBJ2-2, with 8 bases fitting TRBD2. Germline values: CDR1 GTSNPN, CDR2 SVGIG (reference sequence). V trimming: 8 bases; J trimming: 6 bases; junction bases outside the gene matches: 8. The CDR3 length is 13 residues. CDR3 DNA: TGTGCCGGGACAACGGGAGGGCCCGGGGAGCTGTTTTTT. Protein sequence: CAGTTGGPGELFF.

This rearrangement joins TRBV10-3 to TRBJ2-7; TRBD2 might be the D (5 bases). CDR3 length equals 15 residues. Germline V gene sequence: CDR1 ENHRY, CDR2 SYGVKD. Trimming removed 2 bases from V and 4 bases from J, with 15 bases in between. DNA for the CDR3: TGTGCCATCAGTGAGACTGGAGGAGCGTATTACGAGCAGTACTTC. Protein sequence: CAISETGGAYYEQYF.

This sequence joins TRBV19 and TRBJ2-3, with 7 bases aligning to TRBD1. Germline V gene lookup returns CDR1 LNHDA and CDR2 SQIVND (reference sequence). The CDR3 consists of 14 residues. J lost 4 bases, V lost 6 bases, and 7 bases had no gene match. Here the CDR3 reads CASSQRQGPDTQYF. The CDR3 nucleotides read TGTGCCAGTAGCCAGAGACAGGGTCCAGATACGCAGTATTTT.

V and J are TRBV7-6 and TRBJ1-3; 7 bases map to TRBD1. The V segment lost 5 bases and the J segment 0 bases; nucleotides outside the gene matches: 10. The CDR3 is 17 residues long. Germline CDR1 SGHVS, CDR2 FNYEAQ. The CDR3: CASSPSTGPNSGNTIYF. For the CDR3, the DNA is TGTGCCAGCAGCCCCTCGACAGGGCCGAACTCTGGAAACACCATATATTTT.

The rearrangement joins TRBV5-1 to TRBJ2-3; D is perhaps TRBD2 (6 bases). This CDR3 has 16 residues. The germline V and J ends were trimmed by 1 base and 12 bases, with 24 bases remaining between them. Germline assignment: CDR1 SGHRS and CDR2 YFSETQ. CDR3 sequence: CASSLSLGGTPIGQYF. The CDR3 DNA sequence: TGCGCCAGCAGCTTGTCTTTGGGTGGGACTCCCATTGGACAGTATTTT.

This chain's CDR3 is CASSLTGNYNEQFF. Written as DNA, the CDR3 is TGTGCCAGCAGTTTAACAGGGAACTACAATGAGCAGTTCTTC. The chain recombines TRBV28 with TRBJ2-1, with D possibly TRBD1 on 6 matching bases. The length of the CDR3 is 14 residues. Germline CDR1 MDHEN, CDR2 SYDVKM. V was shortened by 2 bases and J by 3 bases, with 8 bases between the two germline ends. Together with reference TRBV28 and TRBJ2-1, the CDR3 gives the full variable domain: DVKVTQSSRYLVKRTGEKVFLECVQDMDHENMFWYRQDPGLGLRLIYFSYDVKMKEKGDIPEGYSVSREKKERFSLILESASTNQTSMYLCASSLTGNYNEQFFGPGTRLTVL.

The chain joins TRBV2 to TRBJ1-4; 8 bases line up with TRBD1. There are 13 residues in the CDR3. The trim removed 5 bases at V and 10 bases at J, leaving 6 bases unmatched. Germline V gives CDR1 SNHLY, CDR2 FYNNEI. The DNA for the CDR3 is TGTGCCAGCAGTCCCGGGACAGGTAGAAAACTGTTTTTT. It codes for CASSPGTGRKLFF.

CDR3: CASSLGGQYYGYTF. The DNA of the CDR3 is TGTGCCAGCAGTTTAGGGGGACAGTATTATGGCTACACCTTC. The chain combines TRBV28 with TRBJ1-2; 7 bases map to TRBD1. V lost 2 bases, J lost 5 bases, and 5 bases stayed unmatched. Germline V lookup: CDR1 MDHEN, CDR2 SYDVKM. The CDR3 runs 14 residues.

The V and J genes are TRBV27 and TRBJ1-3; tentative D call: TRBD1 (5 bases). CDR3 length equals 12 residues. Germline V gene sequence: CDR1 MNHEY, CDR2 SMNVEV (reference sequence). V dropped 4 bases and J dropped 4 bases, with 5 bases sitting between them. CDR3 bases: TGTGCCAGCAGTTCAGGGGGAAACACCATATATTTT. Amino acid sequence: CASSSGGNTIYF.

This rearrangement joins TRBV30 to TRBJ1-5, with D possibly matching TRBD1 (6 bases). The germline CDR1 and CDR2 sequences are GTSNPN and SVGIG (reference sequence). This CDR3 spans 13 amino acids. Trimming removed 0 bases at V and 6 bases at J, with 9 bases between. As DNA, the CDR3 is TGTGCCTGGAGTGTAGGCAGGGGTCAGCCCCAGCATTTT. Translating gives CAWSVGRGQPQHF.

The chain employs TRBV29-1 and TRBJ2-5; no firm D call. The V and J ends lost 1 base and 0 bases respectively, with 9 bases between them. Germline V lookup: CDR1 SQVTM, CDR2 ANQGSEA. This CDR3 spans 14 amino acids. The CDR3 DNA reads TGCAGCGTTGAAGGAGAGGCAGACCAAGAGACCCAGTACTTC. This codes for CSVEGEADQETQYF.

This chain uses TRBV5-6 with TRBJ2-2; D uncertain. The CDR3 runs to 14 residues. Germline V gene sequence: CDR1 SGHDT, CDR2 YYEEEE. Trimming stripped 4 bases from V and 1 base from J, with 8 bases between. CDR3 residues: CASSPNKNTGELFF. DNA for the CDR3: TGTGCCAGCAGCCCGAACAAGAACACCGGGGAGCTGTTTTTT.

V and J are TRBV27 and TRBJ2-7; TRBD1 matches 10 bases. CDR1 MNHEY and CDR2 SMNVEV come from the germline V gene (reference sequence). J was trimmed by 2 bases and V by 8 bases; bases with no gene match: 9. The CDR3 contains 15 residues. This CDR3 is CASGWAGQGTYEQYF. CDR3 DNA sequence: TGTGCCAGCGGTTGGGCGGGACAGGGGACCTACGAGCAGTACTTC.